The rows below give T cell receptor beta chains drawn from one sample of a study of metastatic and nonmetastatic thyroid tumors. TCRdb reprocessed the PCR reads via MiXCR. The sample holds roughly 89,000 clones; around 13% are singletons and the top ten take 7% to 10%. The specimen sequenced was tumor tissue. The receptors derive from a female donor with papillary thyroid cancer or a benign thyroid nodule (not recorded which). Some clones in this sample may be carry-over from other donors' samples. Each CDR3 is given with its conserved first and last residue.

J gene,V gene,CDR3 protein
TRBJ2-7,TRBV5-6,CASSSQGWDEQYF
TRBJ1-3,TRBV11-3,CASSLGGPQSGNTIYF
TRBJ2-7,TRBV11-2,CASIGDPLYEQYF
TRBJ2-3,TRBV30,CAWSVKGGFTQYF
TRBJ2-3,TRBV5-6,CASSLVLAGAPDTQYF
TRBJ2-3,TRBV6-1,CASKSPGVVVDTQYF
TRBJ1-2,TRBV19,CASSRTGANYGYTF
TRBJ2-7,TRBV27,CASRSRPEAYEQYF
TRBJ2-7,TRBV5-1,CASSVGEVGLSYEQYF
TRBJ1-1,TRBV10-2,CASIGGNTEAFF
TRBJ1-1,TRBV11-3,CASSAWVPTEAFF
TRBJ1-2,TRBV7-9,CASSLGGASFYGYTF
TRBJ2-2,TRBV11-1,CASMARFGGRAGTGELFF
TRBJ2-2,TRBV5-1,CASSLYSLGLAATGELFF
TRBJ2-1,TRBV29-1,CSPASGSCEQFF
TRBJ2-7,TRBV18,CASSPLQGDEQYF
TRBJ2-3,TRBV5-5,CASSPGRGDTHYF
TRBJ1-5,TRBV4-2,CASSQGRGGGHQPQHF
TRBJ2-5,TRBV10-3,CAISDRTSGQETQYF
TRBJ2-7,TRBV30,CAWRPGLAGFGQYF
TRBJ2-7,TRBV24-1,CATSDSGLAGGYEQYF
TRBJ1-2,TRBV28,CASSRGGTNYGHIF
TRBJ2-3,TRBV27,CASSIPPVYTQYF
TRBJ1-4,TRBV15,CATSPRGGEGLEKLFF
TRBJ2-7,TRBV28,CASSRQAGGPSEQYF
TRBJ1-6,TRBV30,CAWSAQQNSPLHF
TRBJ2-5,TRBV24-1,CATSDLGQGQETQYF
TRBJ1-5,TRBV6-1,CASSEEGLGNQPQHF
TRBJ2-3,TRBV5-1,CASSLPGTYTQYF
TRBJ2-3,TRBV13,CASSLPHTDTQYF
TRBJ2-1,TRBV15,CATSREIMDPEQFF
TRBJ2-7,TRBV19,CASSVPRQGVYEQYF
TRBJ2-3,TRBV19,CASRIRQGSTDTQYF
TRBJ2-1,TRBV6-2/TRBV6-3,CASRGSPYNEQFF
TRBJ1-1,TRBV4-1,CASSYWTGDNVFF
TRBJ2-1,TRBV25-1,CASSYGLADNEQFF
TRBJ2-5,TRBV29-1,CSVGEWGPSETQYF
TRBJ2-7,TRBV2,CASSRTSYEQYF
TRBJ1-5,TRBV2,CASTGLGNQPQHF
TRBJ2-1,TRBV29-1,CSVDARAGDEQFF
TRBJ2-7,TRBV27,CASSSGTYPSEQYF
TRBJ1-6,TRBV20-1,CSASTGTGMNSPLHF
TRBJ2-3,TRBV5-6,CASSFMAGGPGKDTQYF
TRBJ2-1,TRBV9,CASSVGWGAENEQFF
TRBJ1-6,TRBV20-1,CSARDPRQASDSPLHF
TRBJ2-7,TRBV15,CATSLPGIVTYEQYF
TRBJ2-5,TRBV5-1,CASSFDLAGPGETQYF
TRBJ2-7,TRBV6-9,CASSYGLPYEQYF
TRBJ2-7,TRBV6-2/TRBV6-3,CASSYRDDSSYEQYF
TRBJ2-3,TRBV5-1,CASSLVGSGADGDTQYF